This T cell receptor beta chain was identified in a study of T cell clones after liver transplantation. Study-wide context: Graft-donor-reactive sequences were compared with third-party-reactive TCRbeta sequences from pre-transplant mixed lymphocyte reactions.

Study outcomes and limitations: Circulating graft-donor-reactive CD4 TCRbeta sequences fell significantly post-transplant in 5 of 8 subjects. Compared with third party-reactive sequences, donor-reactive ones declined more, independent of withdrawal success.

Generated by immunoSEQ multiplex PCR, the TCRdb table keeps only in-frame clones and is missing some. The repertoire holds approximately 12,000 clones, with around 74% as singletons. Germline lookup yields CDR1 SGHNT and CDR2 YYREEE (reference sequence). The CDR3 is 15 residues long. With V trimmed by 4 bases and J by 3 bases, 8 bases remained unmatched. Remarks on this clone: What it recognizes is unknown.

The TCR comes from a human patient who received a liver transplant. Some T cells could come from the graft donor. This material consisted of CD8+ T cells from blood, taken at the 22-month timepoint. The rearrangement links TRBV5-4 to TRBJ2-3; 7 positions match TRBD1. DNA of the CDR3: TGTGCCAGCAGCCAAGAGCGACAGGGAACAGATACGCAGTATTTT. Amino acid sequence: CASSQERQGTDTQYF.